This section outlines one T cell receptor beta chain sequence together with its context. No antigen is known for it. Genes here carry mouse names. Regarding time point: mouse harvest day 14 after allogeneic transplant. Mouse grafts combined 10^7 T-cell-depleted bone marrow cells with 10^6 splenic CD5+ T cells. B6 (H2b) cells into BALB/c (H2d) mice; tissues taken at day 7 or 14. The data were taken from a study of tissue T cells after allogeneic stem cell transplantation. Overall study findings and caveats: Alloreactivity or antigen specificity of tissue TCRs was not determined; some clones might be host cells.

Profiling relied on immunoSEQ multiplex PCR, and the TCRdb table lists in-frame clones only, not all of them. The sample holds just over 3,000 clones; more than 40% are singletons and the top ten take approximately 31%. The TCR comes from a female BALB/c mouse given C57BL/6 T cells with graft-versus-host disease after an allogeneic hematopoietic cell transplant. The sample was gut tissue.

The sequenced CDR3 bases are TGTGCCAGCAGCTTGGGATACTCCGACTACACC. As protein: CASSLGYSDYT. The CDR3 as a whole reads CASSLGYSDYTF. The genes are TRBV3 and TRBJ1-2; D gene ambiguous. The sequence runs out 1 residue before the end of the CDR3; the remainder is reconstructed from the germline J gene. This CDR3 has 12 amino acids. Germline CDR1 is SNHLY and CDR2 is FYNGKV (reference sequence). Trimming left V 3 bases short and J 3 bases short, with 5 bases between.